Detailed here is one TCR beta chain. The antigen is not known. The assay was immunoSEQ multiplex PCR, and TCRdb's table has in-frame clones only and misses some. This table has 40,000 to 60,000 clones, roughly 78% appearing once. The data were obtained in a study of early stage breast cancer tumors. Study summary: Samples were sequenced at roughly 10-fold average coverage.

Per germline, CDR1 GTSNPN and CDR2 SVGIG (reference sequence). This CDR3 region has 15 residues. Trimming took 2 bases from V and 3 from J; bases not matched to a gene: 9. Study-wide points: Bulk DNA sequencing of unsorted cells missed chain pairing and markers. Tumors had approximately 2.6-fold higher T cell density and higher clonality than adjacent normal breast tissue.

The TCR sequence derives from a person in their 40s with breast cancer. This chain connects TRBV30 to TRBJ2-7, with 8 positions matching TRBD1. The sample comprised blood. As DNA, the CDR3 is TGTGCCTGGAGTTCCACAGGGGGTTCCCTCTACGAGCAGTACTTC. Translated: CAWSSTGGSLYEQYF.